A selection of T cell receptor beta chains follows, all from one sample in a study of T cell repertoires in cytomegalovirus infection. TCRdb reanalysed the reads using MiXCR and keeps one entry per CDR3 protein. The sample has some 400,000 distinct CDR3 sequences; approximately 18% are singletons. The sample was PBMCs. The receptors originated from a human donor in good health (CMV status not recorded). Some clones in this sample may be carry-over from other donors' samples. The conserved cysteine and the conserved F or W are not part of the CDR3 here. Each record gives: clone size, V gene, CDR3 protein. Rows give clone size only sometimes, using once, few, many, or a class for an expanded clone.

abundance: many; v_gene: TRBV11-2; CDR3aa: ASTSNRENTEAF
abundance: -; v_gene: TRBV19; CDR3aa: ASTVRGNQPQH
abundance: few; v_gene: TRBV7-6; CDR3aa: ASMGKTQY
abundance: -; v_gene: TRBV7-6; CDR3aa: ASSLLRGPQETQY
abundance: many; v_gene: TRBV4-3; CDR3aa: ASSQDRFETQY
abundance: -; v_gene: TRBV7-9; CDR3aa: ASSEQREAKYNEQF
abundance: many; v_gene: TRBV7-2; CDR3aa: ASSARDPGNTIY
abundance: few; v_gene: TRBV29-1; CDR3aa: SVEGWAGTYNEQF
abundance: many; v_gene: TRBV23-1; CDR3aa: ASSQGWGSGTDTQY
abundance: few; v_gene: TRBV2; CDR3aa: ASSLVSPIYSNQPQH
abundance: many; v_gene: TRBV7-6; CDR3aa: ASSLLAEGTDTQY
abundance: -; v_gene: TRBV4-2; CDR3aa: ASSQDAGGTYEQY
abundance: -; v_gene: TRBV10-3; CDR3aa: AISAHRGSMGTDTQY
abundance: -; v_gene: TRBV4-3; CDR3aa: ASSQRTGADTQY
abundance: -; v_gene: TRBV4-2; CDR3aa: ASSQTPQVYYGYT
abundance: many; v_gene: TRBV7-2; CDR3aa: ASSLGASNTEAF
abundance: -; v_gene: TRBV11-2; CDR3aa: ASSLGLDSGYGYT
abundance: few; v_gene: TRBV12-3/TRBV12-4; CDR3aa: ASSYTGTDEKLF
abundance: few; v_gene: TRBV6-6; CDR3aa: ASSYSGWTGMEYSPLH
abundance: -; v_gene: TRBV7-2; CDR3aa: ASFSDTDTQY
abundance: -; v_gene: TRBV20-1; CDR3aa: SARGGRWDQY
abundance: few; v_gene: TRBV28; CDR3aa: ASSSRGLDEQY
abundance: -; v_gene: TRBV20-1; CDR3aa: SAPGRRGANEQF
abundance: many; v_gene: TRBV28; CDR3aa: ASSSLSAYGYT
abundance: few; v_gene: TRBV4-1; CDR3aa: ASSQTGLREQF
abundance: many; v_gene: TRBV27; CDR3aa: ASSLDRNSNQPQH
abundance: many; v_gene: TRBV7-2; CDR3aa: ASSLFSGPQDTQY
abundance: few; v_gene: TRBV20-1; CDR3aa: SARDPQGGFYGYT
abundance: many; v_gene: TRBV7-2; CDR3aa: ASSLDRVEAF
abundance: few; v_gene: TRBV20-1; CDR3aa: SASRDRADTQY